These 32 T cell receptor beta chains came from one sample sequenced in a study of CD8 T cells in Susac syndrome. Random-hexamer reverse transcription was applied to roughly 0.5 to 1 ug RNA. MiXCR, applied by TCRdb to the immunoSEQ multiplex PCR reads, yields one record per CDR3 protein. The data show about 290,000 distinct CDR3 sequences, with approximately 90% seen just once and roughly 0.17% held by the top ten. Sequencing input: CD8+ T cells from PBMCs. The receptors were sampled from a human donor with multiple sclerosis.

The V call is TRBV12-3 or TRBV12-4, the J call TRBJ2-1; 7 bases are a match to TRBD2. V shed 3 bases and J 9 bases; nucleotides not matched to a gene: 8. The CDR3 is 14 amino acids. The CDR3 DNA reads TGTGCCAGCAGTTTTTCGGGGGAGGGAGGTGAGCAGTTCTTC. It codes for CASSFSGEGGEQFF.

The chain combines TRBV6-6 with TRBJ2-7; D call uncertain. The V end lost 7 bases, the J end lost 1 base, and 17 bases lay between the germline ends. The CDR3 extends over 15 amino acids. Germline V gene data show CDR1 as MNHNY and CDR2 as SVGAGI (reference sequence). CDR3 DNA sequence: TGTGCCAGCACTCCAACCCCAGGCGGATCCTACGAGCAGTACTTC. Translating gives CASTPTPGGSYEQYF.

V usage is TRBV29-1 and J usage is TRBJ2-4; D is uncertain. V was shortened by 5 bases and J by 6 bases, with 8 bases between the two germline ends. Germline loops: CDR1 SQVTM, CDR2 ANQGSEA. This CDR3 spans 11 amino acids. The CDR3 sequence is CSVWALNIQYF. CDR3 in DNA: TGCAGCGTTTGGGCATTAAACATTCAGTACTTC.

The V gene is TRBV4-1, the J gene TRBJ1-1; no clear D. The CDR3 length is 16 residues. V was shortened by 2 bases and J by 0 bases, with 13 bases between the two germline ends. Germline loops: CDR1 MGHRA, CDR2 YSYEKL. The chain's CDR3 is CASSQREKRMNTEAFF. The DNA for the CDR3 is TGCGCCAGCAGCCAACGGGAAAAGAGGATGAACACTGAAGCTTTCTTT.

This clonotype is a singleton in its sample. The chain is built from TRBV27 and TRBJ2-3, with TRBD1 matching over 8 bases. The CDR3 covers 17 residues. Germline assignment: CDR1 MNHEY and CDR2 SMNVEV (reference sequence). Unmatched junction bases numbered 9, after V lost 2 bases and J lost 2 bases. CDR3 in DNA: TGTGCCAGCAGTTTAGCGGGACAGGCCCCTACCACAGATACGCAGTATTTT. Translation: CASSLAGQAPTTDTQYF.

The rearrangement joins TRBV20-1 to TRBJ2-5; 10 bases are shared with TRBD2. Germline CDR1 is DFQATT and CDR2 is SNEGSKA (reference sequence). There are 18 residues in the CDR3. V gave up 0 bases and J gave up 0 bases; unmatched junction bases: 10. CDR3 region: CSARDPGTSETYQETQYF. The DNA for the CDR3 is TGCAGTGCTAGAGACCCCGGGACTAGCGAAACGTACCAAGAGACCCAGTACTTC.

This sequence joins TRBV30 and TRBJ2-7, with 7 bases fitting TRBD2. V dropped 3 bases and J dropped 4; count of bases not matched to a gene: 12. CDR1 is GTSNPN, CDR2 SVGIG, per germline (reference sequence). The CDR3 is made up of 15 amino acids. CDR3 amino acids: CAWRDPGTSEYEQYF. The CDR3 nucleotides read TGTGCCTGGAGGGACCCGGGAACTAGCGAATACGAGCAGTACTTC.

This clonotype was observed a single time. The chain employs TRBV29-1 and TRBJ2-1; 9 positions agree with TRBD2. CDR3 length equals 14 residues. Germline trimming cut 7 bases from V and 4 bases from J; bases unmatched to any gene: 8. Germline-derived CDR1 and CDR2 are SQVTM and ANQGSEA. The DNA of the CDR3 is TGCAGCGCCCTTAGCGGGAGTAATTACAATGAGCAGTTCTTC. Protein: CSALSGSNYNEQFF.

The rearrangement uses TRBV28 and TRBJ2-1; no firm D call. The CDR3 consists of 16 residues. The germline V gene has CDR1 MDHEN and CDR2 SYDVKM. V was shortened by 2 bases and J by 7 bases, with 18 bases between the two germline ends. Written as DNA, the CDR3 is TGTGCCAGCAGTTTAATCGTGGTAGCTGTAACGAATGAGCAGTTCTTC. This gives the protein CASSLIVVAVTNEQFF.

DNA of the CDR3: TGCGCCAGCAGTCAATCGTCGTACGAAAGAGAGGGGGCGCGTGAGCAGTTCTTC. The encoded protein is CASSQSSYEREGAREQFF. The V call is TRBV23-1, the J call TRBJ2-1; 7 nucleotides line up with TRBD1. TRBV23-1 is marked as an open reading frame, function uncertain. This CDR3 spans 18 amino acids. Trimming removed 0 bases from V and 9 bases from J; junction bases left unmatched: 17.

V is TRBV4-1 and J is TRBJ2-7, with TRBD1 identical over 7 bases. The V gene's germline CDR1 is MGHRA and CDR2 YSYEKL. This CDR3 contains 14 residues. With V trimmed by 4 bases and J by 2 bases, 5 bases remained unmatched. The CDR3 bases are TGCGCCAGCAGCCCCTTTCAGGGGGCCTACGAGCAGTACTTC. Its translation is CASSPFQGAYEQYF.

The rearrangement uses TRBV28 and TRBJ1-6; unclear D gene. The ends were cut back, 3 bases at V and 0 bases at J, with 6 bases in the middle. The CDR3 spans 15 residues. In germline, CDR1 is MDHEN, CDR2 SYDVKM. DNA of the CDR3: TGTGCCAGCAGTTTCGGTAGCTCCTATAATTCACCCCTCCACTTT. Residues: CASSFGSSYNSPLHF.

J is TRBJ1-5 and V is TRBV7-9; the D is unclear. The CDR3 consists of 12 residues. Trimming took 4 bases from V and 7 from J, leaving 8 bases between them. Germline V gene lookup returns CDR1 SEHNR and CDR2 FQNEAQ (reference sequence). The CDR3 DNA reads as TGTGCCAGCAGCTCCTTTGGCCAGCCCCAGCATTTT. It is translated as CASSSFGQPQHF.

Written as DNA, the CDR3 is TGTGCCACCCAACGGGGGGTAGCGGGCTCCTACAATGAGCAGTTCTTC. This translates into CATQRGVAGSYNEQFF. The rearrangement uses TRBV15 and TRBJ2-1; 7 positions agree with TRBD2. The V and J ends lost 8 bases and 0 bases, in that order; junction bases with no gene match: 10. This CDR3 comprises 16 residues. Germline values: CDR1 LNHNV, CDR2 YYDKDF (reference sequence).

The genes are TRBV7-3 and TRBJ1-1; D is possibly TRBD1 (5 bases). V lost 2 bases and J 7 bases, leaving 11 bases between the germline ends. There are 13 residues in the CDR3. From germline, CDR1 is SGHTA and CDR2 FQGTGA. The CDR3 protein is CASSLGGINEAFF. The CDR3 DNA is TGTGCCAGCAGCTTAGGGGGGATCAATGAAGCTTTCTTT.

V is TRBV19 and J is TRBJ1-1, with D maybe TRBD1 (5 bases). The CDR3 is 13 amino acids. V lost 9 bases and J 1 base, leaving 12 bases between the germline ends. The germline V gene has CDR1 LNHDA and CDR2 SQIVND (reference sequence). The CDR3 loop reads CASRAGGNTEAFF. The CDR3 DNA is TGTGCCAGCAGGGCCGGAGGGAACACTGAAGCTTTCTTT.

The chain has TRBV12-3 or TRBV12-4 and TRBJ2-2, with TRBD2 matching over 11 bases. The CDR3 loop spans 14 amino acids. V lost 8 bases and J lost 5; bases outside the gene matches: 4. This CDR3 reads CASSPSGGTGELFF. CDR3 sequence (DNA): TGTGCCAGCTCGCCTAGCGGGGGGACCGGGGAGCTGTTTTTT.

The chain employs TRBV28 and TRBJ2-2, with TRBD1 identical over 8 bases. The CDR3 is 15 amino acids. The V and J ends lost 5 bases and 5 bases, in that order; junction bases with no gene match: 7. In germline, CDR1 is MDHEN, CDR2 SYDVKM. The CDR3 DNA is TGTGCCAGCAGTCCTCGGACAGGGCATACCGGGGAGCTGTTTTTT. As protein: CASSPRTGHTGELFF.

V gene TRBV27 combines with J gene TRBJ1-2, with D possibly matching TRBD1 (6 bases). The CDR3 loop spans 13 amino acids. The V gene's germline CDR1 is MNHEY and CDR2 SMNVEV (reference sequence). V lost 4 bases and J 3 bases, leaving 9 bases between the germline ends. DNA for the CDR3: TGTGCCAGCAGTTCATACAGGGACTATGGCTACACCTTC. Protein sequence: CASSSYRDYGYTF.

This chain links TRBV10-3 with TRBJ2-1, with 9 positions matching TRBD2. CDR1 is ENHRY, CDR2 SYGVKD, per germline. Unmatched junction bases numbered 8, after V lost 3 bases and J lost 8 bases. This CDR3 contains 15 residues. The CDR3 spells CAISEPGLAGDEQFF. CDR3 nucleotides: TGTGCCATCAGTGAACCGGGACTAGCCGGGGATGAGCAGTTCTTC.

This chain uses TRBV13 with TRBJ2-5, with D unresolved. Trimming shortened V by 0 bases and J by 1 base, and 6 bases separated the two germline ends. This CDR3 is 14 amino acids long. CDR1 and CDR2 (germline): PRHDT, FYEKMQ (reference sequence). This CDR3 reads CASSLGETQETQYF. CDR3 nucleotides: TGTGCCAGCAGCTTAGGGGAGACCCAAGAGACCCAGTACTTC.

This chain connects TRBV20-1 to TRBJ2-5, with TRBD2 matching 8 bases. The CDR3 length is 15 residues. From germline, CDR1 is DFQATT and CDR2 SNEGSKA (reference sequence). The trim removed 5 bases at V and 4 bases at J, leaving 12 bases unmatched. CDR3 amino acids: CSAAPLISGTETQYF. The CDR3 DNA follows: TGCAGTGCTGCCCCCCTTATTAGCGGGACAGAGACCCAGTACTTC.

CDR3 coding DNA: TGTGCCAGTAGTATAGGCCTAGCGGCCAATGAGCAGTTCTTC. It translates to CASSIGLAANEQFF. J is TRBJ2-1 and V is TRBV19; the match to TRBD2 covers 7 bases. Losses at the gene ends were 1 base for V and 6 bases for J; bases not matched to a gene: 3. This CDR3 is built from 14 residues. The germline CDR1 and CDR2 sequences are LNHDA and SQIVND (reference sequence).

The J gene is TRBJ2-5, the V gene TRBV9; the match to TRBD2 covers 7 bases. The CDR3 extends over 16 amino acids. V lost 4 bases to trimming and J lost 1 base; unmatched junction nucleotides: 10. In germline, CDR1 is SGDLS, CDR2 YYNGEE. This CDR3 is CASSSFSGGGQETQYF. The CDR3 DNA reads as TGTGCCAGCAGCTCCTTTTCGGGAGGTGGCCAAGAGACCCAGTACTTC.

The chain couples TRBV7-2 to TRBJ1-6; no clear D gene. V was pared by 2 bases and J by 0 bases, with 11 bases between. Germline V CDR1 and CDR2: SGHTA, FQGNSA. This CDR3 is built from 17 residues. The CDR3 region is CASSLKFTDSYNSPLHF. The CDR3 nucleotides read TGTGCCAGCAGCTTAAAATTTACGGACTCCTATAATTCACCCCTCCACTTT.

The chain uses TRBV6-1 and TRBJ2-2, with D possibly matching TRBD2 (6 bases). Germline V gene sequence: CDR1 MNHNS, CDR2 SASEGT. The CDR3 has 15 amino acids. Trimming removed 8 bases from V and 0 bases from J, with 13 bases in between. This CDR3 reads CASYWGVTNTGELFF. The CDR3 DNA reads as TGTGCCAGCTACTGGGGGGTTACGAACACCGGGGAGCTGTTTTTT.

The chain couples TRBV19 to TRBJ1-1; D is unclear. This CDR3 has 13 residues. The germline gives CDR1 LNHDA, CDR2 SQIVND (reference sequence). The V and J ends lost 6 bases and 0 bases respectively, with 8 bases between them. The CDR3 bases are TGTGCCAGTAGCGAGGGTATGAACACTGAAGCTTTCTTT. It codes for CASSEGMNTEAFF.

The genes are TRBV2 and TRBJ2-3, with 7 bases identical to TRBD1. The CDR3 length is 14 residues. Germline V gene sequence: CDR1 SNHLY, CDR2 FYNNEI. With V trimmed by 8 bases and J by 4 bases, 9 bases remained unmatched. This CDR3 is CASCTGAYPDTQYF. The CDR3, as DNA: TGTGCCAGCTGCACAGGGGCGTACCCAGATACGCAGTATTTT.

V is TRBV19 and J is TRBJ1-1, with TRBD1 matching 8 bases. The CDR3 extends over 14 amino acids. Germline CDR1 LNHDA, CDR2 SQIVND (reference sequence). Trimming took 1 base from V and 6 from J; bases not matched to a gene: 4. In nucleotides, the CDR3 is TGTGCCAGTAGTATAGGGACAGGGTTTTCTGAAGCTTTCTTT. Translated, it gives CASSIGTGFSEAFF.

The chain is built from TRBV9 and TRBJ2-7, with 9 positions matching TRBD2. V was clipped by 0 bases and J by 3 bases; unmatched bases: 19. Germline CDR1 SGDLS, CDR2 YYNGEE. The CDR3 covers 20 residues. DNA of the CDR3: TGTGCCAGCAGCGTAGTGCCCCTCCCCGCGGGAGGGCCGGAATACTACGAGCAGTACTTC. This translates into CASSVVPLPAGGPEYYEQYF.

V and J are TRBV7-3 and TRBJ1-1, with 8 bases lining up with TRBD1. The CDR3 sequence is 16 residues long. After removal of 4 bases from V and 5 bases from J, the junction contained 12 bases not matched to a gene. Germline V gene sequence: CDR1 SGHTA, CDR2 FQGTGA. This CDR3 reads CASSSGDRGPGTEAFF. In DNA form, the CDR3 reads TGTGCCAGCAGCTCAGGAGACAGGGGCCCGGGGACTGAAGCTTTCTTT.

V and J are TRBV5-4 and TRBJ1-1; D gene ambiguous. V dropped 4 bases and J dropped 6 bases, with 10 bases sitting between them. The germline V gene has CDR1 SGHNT and CDR2 YYREEE (reference sequence). The CDR3 extends over 12 amino acids. The CDR3, as DNA: TGTGCCAGCAGCCCCGGAGGATCTGAAGCTTTCTTT. It codes for CASSPGGSEAFF.